This T cell receptor beta chain was sequenced in a study of blood T cell repertoires in COVID-19. Study-wide context: T cells, B-cell-depleted T cells, or PBMCs provided the cDNA or gDNA that served as material.

Generated by immunoSEQ multiplex PCR, the TCRdb table keeps only in-frame clones and is missing some. The profile shows about 210,000 clones, roughly 80% of them singletons. This TCR came from a woman in her 40s with active or convalescent COVID-19. Sequenced: peripheral blood.

CDR3 sequence: CATLAVNYGYTF. CDR3 sequence (DNA): TGTGCCACCCTGGCAGTAAACTATGGCTACACCTTC. The gene calls are TRBV6-5 and TRBJ1-2; D is uncertain. From germline, CDR1 is MNHEY and CDR2 SVGAGI. V was cut by 10 bases and J by 2 bases, with 11 bases left in between. This CDR3 is built from 12 residues.